One and the same sample provided the 26 T cell receptor beta chains below, sequenced in a study of T-cell reconstitution after alpha-beta-depleted transplantation in children. Preparation of the TCRbeta library used unique molecular identifiers. Each CDR3 protein is one row after TCRdb ran MiXCR on the PCR reads. Here the sample spans about 58,000 distinct CDR3 sequences, 44% being singletons. Sequenced here: PBMCs, mostly from graft donor cells, sampled 360 days after TCRalphabeta/CD19-depleted stem cell transplant. The receptors come from a male patient younger than 18 who had a stem cell transplant for acute lymphoblastic leukemia, so the T cells may come from the graft donor.

The V gene is TRBV28, the J gene TRBJ2-2; 8 positions match TRBD1. The trim removed 0 bases at V and 4 bases at J, leaving 7 bases unmatched. This CDR3 is 17 amino acids long. The germline V gene encodes CDR1 MDHEN and CDR2 SYDVKM. CDR3 nucleotides: TGTGCCAGCAGTTTATGCGGGAGACAGGGGTGCACCGGGGAGCTGTTTTTT. Translation gives CASSLCGRQGCTGELFF. Variable domain in full (rest from reference TRBV28 and TRBJ2-2): DVKVTQSSRYLVKRTGEKVFLECVQDMDHENMFWYRQDPGLGLRLIYFSYDVKMKEKGDIPEGYSVSREKKERFSLILESASTNQTSMYLCASSLCGRQGCTGELFFGEGSRLTVL.

V is TRBV27 and J is TRBJ2-5, with D possibly being TRBD1 (6 bases). The CDR3 length is 15 residues. Germline CDR1 reads MNHEY; CDR2 reads SMNVEV (reference sequence). V lost 5 bases and J lost 2, with 15 bases in between. This CDR3 is CASSGWGPAQETQYF. CDR3 sequence (DNA): TGTGCCAGCAGTGGTTGGGGGCCTGCTCAAGAGACCCAGTACTTC.

In this sample, this clonotype turned up a few times. J is TRBJ2-1 and V is TRBV27; 7 bases agree with TRBD2. The CDR3 runs 15 residues. Looked up from germline, CDR1 is MNHEY and CDR2 is SMNVEV (reference sequence). CDR3: CASGARTSSYNEQFF. CDR3 DNA: TGTGCGTCGGGCGCGCGGACTAGTTCCTACAATGAGCAGTTCTTC.

The CDR3 bases are TGTGCCAGCAGTTCCACCGGGACACAACCCTACAATGAGCAGTTCTTC. The encoded protein is CASSSTGTQPYNEQFF. V gene TRBV12-3 or TRBV12-4 combines with J gene TRBJ2-1; the D gene is possibly TRBD1 (6 bases). This CDR3 region has 16 residues. V gave up 4 bases and J gave up 2 bases, with 15 bases separating them.

The rearrangement links TRBV20-1 to TRBJ2-7; D is possibly TRBD2 (6 bases). The CDR3 has 14 residues. Trimming shortened V by 6 bases and J by 8 bases, and 23 bases separated the two germline ends. CDR1 and CDR2 from the germline V gene are DFQATT and SNEGSKA (reference sequence). Here the CDR3 reads CSAQSSGLYSQQYF. The CDR3 DNA is TGCAGTGCCCAATCGAGCGGGTTGTACTCCCAGCAGTACTTC.

The chain employs TRBV11-1 and TRBJ2-7; TRBD1 matches 10 bases. Germline V gene lookup returns CDR1 SGHAT and CDR2 FQDESV (reference sequence). J lost 0 bases, V lost 1 base, and 12 bases had no gene match. The CDR3 covers 19 residues. The CDR3 here is CASSLEERDRGRSSYEQYF. CDR3 DNA: TGTGCCAGCAGCTTAGAGGAACGGGACAGGGGACGAAGCTCCTACGAGCAGTACTTC.

This sequence joins TRBV7-9 and TRBJ1-1; D gene uncertain. CDR1 is SEHNR and CDR2 is FQNEAQ in the germline V gene (reference sequence). The V gene lost 5 bases and the J gene lost 1 base, with 8 bases spanning the gap. CDR3 length: 13 amino acids. The CDR3: CASSVDSNTEAFF. For the CDR3, the DNA is TGTGCCAGCAGCGTTGACTCGAACACTGAAGCTTTCTTT. The full variable domain, its missing parts supplied by reference TRBV7-9 and TRBJ1-1, is DTGVSQNPRHKITKRGQNVTFRCDPISEHNRLYWYRQTLGQGPEFLTYFQNEAQLEKSRLLSDRFSAERPKGSFSTLEIQRTEQGDSAMYLCASSVDSNTEAFFGQGTRLTVV.

The V and J genes are TRBV27 and TRBJ2-1; D may be TRBD2 (5 bases). Trimming stripped 3 bases from V and 7 bases from J, with 13 bases between. The germline gives CDR1 MNHEY, CDR2 SMNVEV (reference sequence). The CDR3 is 14 residues long. CDR3 sequence: CASSFLGSGNEQFF. CDR3 bases: TGTGCCAGCAGTTTTTTAGGTTCGGGGAATGAGCAGTTCTTC.

This clonotype showed up just a few times. V is TRBV28 and J is TRBJ2-3, with 12 bases lining up with TRBD2. CDR3 length: 15 residues. Per the germline V gene, CDR1 is MDHEN and CDR2 is SYDVKM. The J segment lost 1 base and the V segment lost 11 bases, leaving 7 bases of the junction unmatched. The CDR3, as DNA: TGTGCCGAATCTAGCGGGAGGGCCCGCACAGATACGCAGTATTTT. Its protein product is CAESSGRARTDTQYF.

This chain links TRBV6-5 with TRBJ2-1; the D gene is possibly TRBD1 (6 bases). The CDR3 covers 13 residues. V was cut by 2 bases and J by 9 bases, with 11 bases left in between. The germline V gene has CDR1 MNHEY and CDR2 SVGAGI. DNA of the CDR3: TGTGCCAGCAGTTACAGTCCAGGGGCTGAGCAGTTCTTC. Amino acids: CASSYSPGAEQFF.

The chain employs TRBV24-1 and TRBJ1-2; tentatively, D is TRBD1 (6 bases). Trimming shortened V by 3 bases and J by 4 bases, and 8 bases separated the two germline ends. CDR3 length equals 13 residues. From germline, CDR1 is KGHDR and CDR2 SFDVKD. CDR3 bases: TGTGCCACCAGTGATACAGGGAGCTATGGCTACACCTTC. Encoded protein: CATSDTGSYGYTF.

This clonotype appeared a few times. The chain uses TRBV12-3 or TRBV12-4 and TRBJ2-3; possible D gene TRBD2, 7 bases. The CDR3 covers 16 residues. The V gene lost 0 bases and the J gene lost 5 bases, with 15 bases spanning the gap. Written as DNA, the CDR3 is TGTGCCAGCAGTTTAGCGCGGGGGCCCCCGGTAGATACGCAGTATTTT. Amino acids: CASSLARGPPVDTQYF.

The rearrangement uses TRBV12-3 or TRBV12-4 and TRBJ2-3; TRBD1 agrees at 9 bases. V lost 6 bases to trimming and J lost 5 bases; unmatched junction nucleotides: 6. The CDR3 has 14 residues. The CDR3: CASSRDRVIDTQYF. The CDR3 bases are TGTGCCAGCAGCAGGGACAGGGTAATAGATACGCAGTATTTT.

V gene TRBV7-2 combines with J gene TRBJ1-1, with 10 bases aligning to TRBD1. The CDR3 is 15 amino acids. V trimming: 1 base; J trimming: 11 bases; junction bases outside the gene matches: 10. Per germline, CDR1 SGHTA and CDR2 FQGNSA. CDR3 sequence reads: CASSLGTGGGLGAFF. The DNA of the CDR3 is TGTGCCAGCAGCTTAGGGACAGGGGGAGGGTTGGGTGCTTTCTTT.

This clonotype was detected a few times. J is TRBJ2-3 and V is TRBV5-4; D is undetermined. From germline, CDR1 is SGHNT and CDR2 YYREEE (reference sequence). CDR3 size: 12 residues. V lost 4 bases, J lost 0 bases, and 3 bases lay in between. The CDR3 loop is CASSVSTDTQYF. The CDR3 DNA follows: TGTGCCAGCAGCGTTAGCACAGATACGCAGTATTTT.

The rearrangement uses TRBV5-1 and TRBJ2-1, with 9 bases matching TRBD1. Germline values: CDR1 SGHRS, CDR2 YFSETQ. The CDR3 runs to 15 residues. V gave up 4 bases and J gave up 0 bases; unmatched junction bases: 2. The CDR3 here is CASSPTGGSYNEQFF. The DNA of the CDR3 is TGCGCCAGCAGCCCGACAGGGGGCTCCTACAATGAGCAGTTCTTC.

This clonotype turned up a few times. The chain has TRBV3-1 and TRBJ2-7; tentatively, D is TRBD2 (6 bases). Trimming removed 6 bases from V and 3 bases from J, with 12 bases in between. Germline CDR1 reads LGHDT; CDR2 reads YNNKEL (reference sequence). The CDR3 extends over 13 amino acids. The DNA of the CDR3 is TGTGCCAGCAGTCTTCGGGGGAACTACGAGCAGTACTTC. Residues: CASSLRGNYEQYF.

The chain combines TRBV20-1 with TRBJ2-3; D is unresolved. V lost 3 bases to trimming and J lost 2 bases, with 9 bases between them. Germline values: CDR1 DFQATT, CDR2 SNEGSKA (reference sequence). CDR3 length equals 13 residues. The CDR3 DNA is TGCAGTGCTAGGAGTCCGATCACAGATACGCAGTATTTT. Protein product: CSARSPITDTQYF.

The chain recombines TRBV25-1 with TRBJ2-7; no clear D. Germline V gene data show CDR1 as MGHDK and CDR2 as SYGVNS. The CDR3 runs to 12 residues. The V gene lost 4 bases and the J gene lost 6 bases, with 10 bases spanning the gap. This CDR3 is CASSATWGEQYF. DNA of the CDR3: TGTGCCAGCAGTGCTACGTGGGGCGAGCAGTACTTC.

The chain couples TRBV7-8 to TRBJ2-5, with D possibly TRBD2 on 5 matching bases. The CDR3 is made up of 15 amino acids. Germline CDR1 and CDR2: SGHVS and FQNEAQ. Trimming took off 1 base at V and 1 base at J, with 10 bases between the two ends. The CDR3 loop reads CASSLVPGSQETQYF. For the CDR3, the DNA is TGTGCCAGCAGCTTAGTTCCGGGGAGCCAAGAGACCCAGTACTTC.

In DNA form, the CDR3 reads TGTGCCAGCAGTGGGTGGTCGAGAGAGACCCAGTACTTC. As protein: CASSGWSRETQYF. This chain connects TRBV27 to TRBJ2-5, with D unresolved. V was trimmed by 5 bases and J by 4 bases, leaving 11 bases between them. CDR1 MNHEY and CDR2 SMNVEV come from the germline V gene (reference sequence). This CDR3 contains 13 residues.

This clonotype was counted between two and nine times. The gene calls are TRBV7-9 and TRBJ1-1; possible D gene TRBD1, 5 bases. This CDR3 is 14 amino acids long. Trimming took 4 bases from V and 6 from J, leaving 15 bases between them. CDR1 and CDR2 from the germline V gene are SEHNR and FQNEAQ (reference sequence). The CDR3 loop is CASSSGLGGAEAFF. The CDR3 DNA follows: TGTGCCAGCAGCTCAGGACTGGGGGGGGCTGAAGCTTTCTTT.

This clonotype has more than one count but fewer than ten. V is TRBV28 and J is TRBJ1-2; D is uncertain. V shed 6 bases and J shed 2 bases, with 16 bases lying between them. The germline V gene has CDR1 MDHEN and CDR2 SYDVKM. The CDR3 is 15 amino acids. The DNA for the CDR3 is TGTGCCAGCAGCCCCTTATCTAGGGAGAACTATGGCTACACCTTC. Amino acids: CASSPLSRENYGYTF.

J is TRBJ2-1 and V is TRBV20-1; D not certain. The V end was cut by 6 bases, the J end by 1 base, with 19 bases between. The CDR3 has 16 amino acids. The germline V gene has CDR1 DFQATT and CDR2 SNEGSKA (reference sequence). The CDR3 loop is CSAPSPGGLSYNEQFF. As DNA, the CDR3 is TGCAGTGCCCCATCGCCGGGCGGCCTATCCTACAATGAGCAGTTCTTC.

V is TRBV6-1 and J is TRBJ2-1; 11 bases match TRBD2. The CDR3 is 15 amino acids. The germline CDR1 and CDR2 sequences are MNHNS and SASEGT. The trim removed 6 bases at V and 9 bases at J, leaving 10 bases unmatched. The CDR3 sequence: CASSHITSGGGEQFF. CDR3 sequence (DNA): TGTGCCAGCAGCCACATCACTAGCGGGGGTGGTGAGCAGTTCTTC.

This clonotype was observed many times. The rearrangement links TRBV12-3 or TRBV12-4 to TRBJ1-1; D is perhaps TRBD1 (5 bases). The length of the CDR3 is 13 residues. V lost 5 bases to trimming and J lost 4 bases, with 11 bases between them. The CDR3 region is CASSQTRVTEAFF. CDR3 bases: TGTGCCAGCAGTCAAACCAGGGTCACTGAAGCTTTCTTT.